The 31 T cell receptor beta chains below all came from one sample that was sequenced in a study of blood T cell repertoires in COVID-19. Using immunoSEQ multiplex PCR, the repertoire was profiled, and TCRdb retains in-frame clones only, with some absent. The data show some 70,000 clones, almost 90% seen once. Sequencing was carried out using peripheral blood. The receptors derive from a man aged 50-60 years with acute or convalescent COVID-19.

This chain joins TRBV11-2 and TRBJ2-2; D is possibly TRBD1 (5 bases). CDR1 SGHAT and CDR2 FQNNGV come from the germline V gene. The CDR3 covers 15 residues. Between the trimmed V and J ends, which lost 6 bases and 4 bases, there was a span of 15 bases. DNA of the CDR3: TGTGCCAGCAGATTTACAGGTTCCTCCACCGGGGAGCTGTTTTTT. Amino acid sequence: CASRFTGSSTGELFF.

The CDR3 loop reads CASSPRRAGGTSATYEQYF. CDR3 in DNA: TGTGCCAGCAGCCCCAGGAGAGCCGGAGGGACTAGCGCGACGTACGAGCAGTACTTC. The rearrangement joins TRBV7-6 to TRBJ2-7; 10 bases agree with TRBD2. V was pared by 5 bases and J by 4 bases, with 20 bases of the junction left unmatched. The CDR3 is 19 amino acids. CDR1 and CDR2 from the germline V gene are SGHVS and FNYEAQ.

The chain couples TRBV18 to TRBJ2-7; 8 bases are shared with TRBD2. There are 16 residues in the CDR3. The J segment lost 3 bases and the V segment lost 3 bases, leaving 10 bases of the junction unmatched. Per germline, CDR1 KGHSH and CDR2 LQKENI. The CDR3 spells CASSPAGGATSYEQYF. The CDR3 DNA follows: TGTGCCAGCTCACCCGCGGGGGGAGCGACAAGCTACGAGCAGTACTTC.

The chain carries TRBV6-6 and TRBJ2-3; 7 positions agree with TRBD2. The CDR3 runs to 15 residues. V dropped 5 bases and J dropped 0; count of bases not matched to a gene: 5. Germline values: CDR1 MNHNY, CDR2 SVGAGI (reference sequence). The CDR3 region is CASSGGRQSTDTQYF. The CDR3 region has the DNA TGTGCCAGCAGTGGCGGGAGACAAAGCACAGATACGCAGTATTTT.

This clone occurred once. The chain joins TRBV10-1 to TRBJ2-5, with a weak D call TRBD2 (6 bases). This CDR3 is built from 14 residues. The germline V gene encodes CDR1 WNHNN and CDR2 SYGVQD (reference sequence). Trimming took off 0 bases at V and 5 bases at J, with 10 bases between the two ends. CDR3 sequence: CASSESPGRETQYF. The DNA for the CDR3 is TGCGCCAGCAGTGAGTCCCCAGGGAGGGAGACCCAGTACTTC.

The V call is TRBV3-1 (or the pseudogene TRBV3-2), the J call TRBJ2-5; 9 nucleotides match TRBD2. This CDR3 has 15 residues. The V gene's germline CDR1 is LGHDT and CDR2 YNNKEL (reference sequence). V lost 2 bases, J lost 5 bases, and 6 bases stayed unmatched. Here the CDR3 DNA reads TGTGCCAGCAGCCAATGGGGTAGCGGGAGCGAGACCCAGTACTTC. It is translated as CASSQWGSGSETQYF.

V is TRBV5-1 and J is TRBJ1-1, with 8 positions matching TRBD1. This CDR3 has 14 residues. The V and J ends lost 3 bases and 7 bases, in that order; junction bases with no gene match: 8. The germline gives CDR1 SGHRS, CDR2 YFSETQ. Here the CDR3 DNA reads TGCGCCAGCAGCTCCTTGACAGGGGCAGGTGAAGCTTTCTTT. It is translated as CASSSLTGAGEAFF. Based on the CDR3 plus reference TRBV5-1 and TRBJ1-1, the full variable domain is KAGVTQTPRYLIKTRGQQVTLSCSPISGHRSVSWYQQTPGQGLQFLFEYFSETQRNKGNFPGRFSGRQFSNSRSEMNVSTLELGDSALYLCASSSLTGAGEAFFGQGTRLTVV.

The chain carries TRBV18 and TRBJ2-1, with TRBD2 matching 11 bases. The germline V gene has CDR1 KGHSH and CDR2 LQKENI. V dropped 5 bases and J dropped 0; count of bases not matched to a gene: 6. This CDR3 has 17 amino acids. CDR3 bases: TGTGCCAGCTCATTTAGCGGGAGGGGGAGCTCCTACAATGAGCAGTTCTTC. Amino acid sequence: CASSFSGRGSSYNEQFF.

The rearrangement joins TRBV5-8 to TRBJ2-5; 7 nucleotides align to TRBD2. The V gene end was trimmed by 0 bases and the J gene end by 2 bases; junction bases not matched to a gene: 4. The germline V gene encodes CDR1 SGHTS and CDR2 YDEGEE. CDR3 length: 15 amino acids. The CDR3 sequence: CASSLGGGGQETQYF. The CDR3 DNA is TGTGCCAGCAGCTTGGGGGGGGGAGGACAAGAGACCCAGTACTTC.

The gene calls are TRBV11-2 and TRBJ1-5; TRBD1 might be the D (6 bases). V was clipped by 3 bases and J by 4 bases, with 7 bases between them. This CDR3 contains 13 residues. Germline CDR1 SGHAT, CDR2 FQNNGV. The CDR3 is CASSFDRNQPQHF. Written as DNA, the CDR3 is TGTGCCAGCAGCTTTGACAGGAATCAGCCCCAGCATTTT.

This chain links TRBV30 with TRBJ2-7; 7 bases map to TRBD1. CDR1 is GTSNPN, CDR2 SVGIG, per germline (reference sequence). V was pared by 4 bases and J by 4 bases, with 19 bases of the junction left unmatched. The CDR3 is made up of 17 amino acids. CDR3 loop: CAWNDRASPRGQYEQYF. In nucleotides, the CDR3 is TGTGCCTGGAACGACAGGGCCTCACCCCGGGGTCAGTACGAGCAGTACTTC.

The chain links TRBV18 to TRBJ2-2, with D possibly TRBD2 on 5 matching bases. Germline V gives CDR1 KGHSH, CDR2 LQKENI. V lost 2 bases to trimming and J lost 6 bases, with 10 bases between them. The CDR3 is 14 amino acids. The CDR3 bases are TGTGCCAGCTCACCATTGGGAGTTTCCGGGGAGCTGTTTTTT. Translating it yields CASSPLGVSGELFF.

The rearrangement uses TRBV7-2 and TRBJ2-5; D gene uncertain. Germline CDR1 and CDR2: SGHTA and FQGNSA. Trimming pared 0 bases from V and 5 bases from J, leaving 13 bases between. The CDR3 has 15 amino acids. This CDR3 is CASSLALAEWETQYF. CDR3 sequence (DNA): TGTGCCAGCAGCTTAGCGCTCGCAGAATGGGAGACCCAGTACTTC.

The chain has TRBV4-2 and TRBJ2-7; TRBD2 agrees at 11 bases. Losses at the gene ends were 1 base for V and 0 bases for J; bases not matched to a gene: 2. The length of the CDR3 is 16 residues. CDR1 is LGHNA and CDR2 is YNFKEQ in the germline V gene. The DNA for the CDR3 is TGTGCCAGCAGCCAAGTAGGGACTAGCGGCTCCTACGAGCAGTACTTC. Translated, it gives CASSQVGTSGSYEQYF.

The CDR3 loop reads CASSFQAGVTQFF. CDR3 sequence (DNA): TGTGCCAGCAGTTTCCAAGCGGGAGTGACACAGTTCTTC. This chain connects TRBV12-3 or TRBV12-4 to TRBJ2-1, with 8 nucleotides matching TRBD2. J gave up 13 bases and V 3 bases, and 8 bases lay outside the gene matches. The CDR3 totals 13 residues.

V gene TRBV30 combines with J gene TRBJ1-2, with D possibly TRBD1 on 5 matching bases. Trimming left V 3 bases short and J 5 bases short, with 19 bases between. The germline V gene has CDR1 GTSNPN and CDR2 SVGIG (reference sequence). This CDR3 contains 15 residues. CDR3 sequence: CAWSNRWGGRYGYTF. The CDR3 coding sequence is TGTGCCTGGAGCAACCGGTGGGGGGGTAGATATGGCTACACCTTC.

This clone is a singleton in its sample. V is TRBV5-5 and J is TRBJ2-3; unclear D gene. Germline V gives CDR1 SGHKS, CDR2 YYEKEE (reference sequence). CDR3 length: 15 residues. Trimming removed 1 base at V and 0 bases at J, with 9 bases between. In DNA form, the CDR3 reads TGTGCCAGCAGCTTGTGGGCAGCTAGCACAGATACGCAGTATTTT. Translated: CASSLWAASTDTQYF.

The chain is built from TRBV11-2 and TRBJ2-1, with 10 bases aligning to TRBD2. This CDR3 is built from 13 residues. Germline CDR1 reads SGHAT; CDR2 reads FQNNGV. V gave up 5 bases and J gave up 8 bases; unmatched junction bases: 3. Here the CDR3 DNA reads TGTGCCAGCAGCCCTAGCGGGGGCGATGAGCAGTTCTTC. Its protein product is CASSPSGGDEQFF. The variable domain in full, with the rest retrieved from reference TRBV11-2 and TRBJ2-1, is EAGVAQSPRYKIIEKRQSVAFWCNPISGHATLYWYQQILGQGPKLLIQFQNNGVVDDSQLPKDRFSAERLKGVDSTLKIQPAKLEDSAVYLCASSPSGGDEQFFGPGTRLTVL.

The chain recombines TRBV30 with TRBJ2-3; D ambiguous. The CDR3 spans 11 residues. Germline V lookup: CDR1 GTSNPN, CDR2 SVGIG (reference sequence). V shed 3 bases and J shed 11 bases, with 12 bases lying between them. CDR3 bases: TGTGCCTGGAGCGACTCTTGGAAGCAGTATTTT. Its translation is CAWSDSWKQYF.

A single count supports this clone. The chain recombines TRBV5-6 with TRBJ1-1, with 9 nucleotides matching TRBD1. Per germline, CDR1 SGHDT and CDR2 YYEEEE. V dropped 5 bases and J dropped 2; count of bases not matched to a gene: 4. There are 14 residues in the CDR3. CDR3 protein: CASRLQGANTEAFF. CDR3 DNA: TGTGCCAGCAGGCTACAGGGGGCAAACACTGAAGCTTTCTTT.

This clone has more than one count but fewer than ten. The rearrangement links TRBV4-1 to TRBJ2-2; 8 bases fit TRBD2. The CDR3 has 16 amino acids. With V trimmed by 3 bases and J by 5 bases, 8 bases remained unmatched. The germline CDR1 and CDR2 sequences are MGHRA and YSYEKL. CDR3: CASSHPQGLGTGELFF. CDR3 DNA sequence: TGCGCCAGCAGCCACCCCCAGGGACTAGGGACCGGGGAGCTGTTTTTT.

The chain recombines TRBV3-1 (or the pseudogene TRBV3-2) with TRBJ2-1; 13 nucleotides align to TRBD2. Germline CDR1 and CDR2: LGHDT and YNNKEL (reference sequence). V gave up 5 bases and J gave up 7 bases; unmatched junction bases: 8. The CDR3 length is 16 residues. CDR3 sequence (DNA): TGTGCCAGCAGCTTAAGCCGACTAGCGGGAGGAAATGAGCAGTTCTTC. Protein sequence: CASSLSRLAGGNEQFF.

The chain employs TRBV19 and TRBJ1-5; TRBD1 matches at 9 bases. The CDR3 contains 14 residues. Germline values: CDR1 LNHDA, CDR2 SQIVND (reference sequence). Losses at the gene ends were 6 bases for V and 6 bases for J; bases not matched to a gene: 6. The CDR3 bases are TGTGCCAGTAGGCGGGACAGGGAGGCTCAGCCCCAGCATTTT. It encodes CASRRDREAQPQHF.

The chain links TRBV15 to TRBJ2-3, with TRBD2 matching 9 bases. This CDR3 is 14 amino acids long. The trim removed 6 bases at V and 4 bases at J, leaving 5 bases unmatched. CDR1 and CDR2 (germline): LNHNV, YYDKDF (reference sequence). CDR3: CATRAGGLADTQYF. The CDR3 bases are TGTGCCACCAGAGCGGGAGGATTGGCAGATACGCAGTATTTT.

The chain links TRBV14 to TRBJ2-5, with D tentatively TRBD2 (6 bases). Trimming took off 0 bases at V and 2 bases at J, with 10 bases between the two ends. The germline gives CDR1 SGHDN, CDR2 FVKESK. The CDR3 is 15 residues long. Here the CDR3 reads CASSQDRGKQETQYF. Here the CDR3 DNA reads TGTGCCAGCAGCCAAGATCGGGGGAAACAAGAGACCCAGTACTTC.

V gene TRBV18 combines with J gene TRBJ1-1; TRBD1 matches 9 bases. Trimming took 3 bases from V and 3 from J; bases not matched to a gene: 14. Germline V CDR1 and CDR2: KGHSH, LQKENI. The length of the CDR3 is 18 residues. CDR3 sequence reads: CASSPARAQGASDTEAFF. The CDR3 coding sequence is TGTGCCAGCTCACCCGCCCGTGCACAGGGGGCGTCTGACACTGAAGCTTTCTTT.

The J gene is TRBJ1-2, the V gene TRBV18, with D unclear. The germline V and J ends were trimmed by 0 bases and 3 bases, with 5 bases remaining between them. This CDR3 spans 13 amino acids. Germline V CDR1 and CDR2: KGHSH, LQKENI. This CDR3 reads CASSPPDYYGYTF. The CDR3, as DNA: TGTGCCAGCTCACCACCTGACTACTATGGCTACACCTTC.

The gene calls are TRBV7-6 and TRBJ2-2, with TRBD2 as a possible D gene (6 bases). CDR3 length: 16 amino acids. Germline CDR1 is SGHVS and CDR2 is FNYEAQ. The germline V and J ends were trimmed by 5 bases and 2 bases, with 15 bases remaining between them. CDR3 region: CASSRAGPTNTGELFF. As DNA, the CDR3 is TGTGCCAGCAGCCGCGCGGGACCTACCAACACCGGGGAGCTGTTTTTT. Full variable domain (remainder filled in from reference TRBV7-6 and TRBJ2-2): GAGVSQSPRYKVTKRGQDVALRCDPISGHVSLYWYRQALGQGPEFLTYFNYEAQQDKSGLPNDRFSAERPEGSISTLTIQRTEQRDSAMYRCASSRAGPTNTGELFFGEGSRLTVL.

The genes are TRBV11-2 and TRBJ1-4, with TRBD1 matching over 7 bases. V gave up 3 bases and J gave up 6 bases; unmatched junction bases: 7. Per germline, CDR1 SGHAT and CDR2 FQNNGV. The CDR3 runs 15 residues. The CDR3 sequence is CASSFQGQGDEKLFF. The CDR3 DNA reads TGTGCCAGCAGCTTCCAGGGGCAGGGGGATGAAAAACTGTTTTTT.

This chain uses TRBV18 with TRBJ1-2, with 8 bases matching TRBD1. The CDR3 has 15 residues. Germline CDR1 is KGHSH and CDR2 is LQKENI. The J segment lost 4 bases and the V segment lost 2 bases, leaving 6 bases of the junction unmatched. The CDR3 sequence: CASSPETGEGYGYTF. CDR3 sequence (DNA): TGTGCCAGCTCACCAGAGACAGGGGAAGGCTATGGCTACACCTTC.

The chain recombines TRBV4-1 with TRBJ2-7; TRBD2 is a possible D gene (5 bases). V was shortened by 6 bases and J by 5 bases, with 17 bases between the two germline ends. The CDR3 totals 14 residues. Per the germline V gene, CDR1 is MGHRA and CDR2 is YSYEKL. CDR3 bases: TGCGCCAGCAGTCGGGCCCCCGGAGGCGACGAGCAGTACTTC. It codes for CASSRAPGGDEQYF.